This T cell receptor (beta chain) was documented in a study of T cell responses to AZD1222 COVID-19 vaccine. Points from the study as a whole: Reportedly, close to half of spike-specific TCRs are directed against unmutated variant regions. Clonal diversity may have been underestimated, and the donors were mostly white British, with more females than males. Repertoires in all cases were sampled only once the peak T cell response had passed. Recipients of two AZD1222 doses showed rising Spike-specific TCR breadth and depth.

The CDR3 extends over 14 amino acids. The germline V and J ends were trimmed by 1 base and 7 bases, with 10 bases remaining between them. Germline V CDR1 and CDR2: SEHNR, FQNEAQ (reference sequence). The data were produced by immunoSEQ multiplex PCR, yet TCRdb's version contains in-frame clones alone and is incomplete. This table holds roughly 150,000 clones, 92% found once. This clone was found a few times. Its antigen is not identified. This TCR was sampled from an adult who received the AZD1222 COVID-19 vaccine. The rearrangement joins TRBV7-9 to TRBJ1-4; D is undetermined. Sequencing used peripheral blood, obtained 28 days after the second AZD1222 dose. The CDR3 DNA follows: TGTGCCAGCAGCTTAGATGGAAGAGGTGAAAAACTGTTTTTT. This gives the protein CASSLDGRGEKLFF.